These 24 T cell receptor beta chains share one sample of origin, sequenced in a study of T cell responses to AZD1222 COVID-19 vaccine. Here immunoSEQ multiplex PCR was the method, and the copy in TCRdb shows in-frame clones only, minus some. Here the sample spans tens of thousands of clones, roughly 81% being singletons. The source material was peripheral blood, sampled on day 0 of AZD1222 vaccination. Receptors originate from an adult in good health.

The J gene is TRBJ1-1, the V gene TRBV6-5; tentatively, D is TRBD1 (5 bases). The germline V and J ends were trimmed by 4 bases and 3 bases, with 18 bases remaining between them. There are 16 residues in the CDR3. CDR1 MNHEY and CDR2 SVGAGI come from the germline V gene. CDR3 nucleotides: TGTGCCAGCAGTTCGCTTGAAGGGGCTGAGGACACTGAAGCTTTCTTT. Amino acids: CASSSLEGAEDTEAFF.

J is TRBJ2-7 and V is TRBV20-1; D is unclear. The CDR3 contains 11 residues. Germline V lookup: CDR1 DFQATT, CDR2 SNEGSKA (reference sequence). The CDR3 loop reads CSVPGRYEQYF. CDR3 DNA sequence: TGCAGCGTTCCGGGTAGATACGAGCAGTACTTC.

The gene calls are TRBV7-9 and TRBJ1-5; D unclear. This CDR3 has 12 amino acids. Per the germline V gene, CDR1 is SEHNR and CDR2 is FQNEAQ (reference sequence). V lost 1 base to trimming and J lost 6 bases, with 4 bases between them. CDR3 bases: TGTGCCAGCAGCTTAGTTGGTCAGCCCCAGCATTTT. Amino acid sequence: CASSLVGQPQHF.

The chain uses TRBV5-1 and TRBJ2-5; 7 bases are a match to TRBD1. The junction had 5 bases not matched to a gene; V was cut back by 1 base and J by 2 bases. The CDR3 has 15 residues. Per germline, CDR1 SGHRS and CDR2 YFSETQ. CDR3 amino acids: CASSLRDRGQETQYF. In nucleotides, the CDR3 is TGCGCCAGCAGCTTGCGGGACAGAGGGCAAGAGACCCAGTACTTC.

In this sample, this clone turned up once. This chain joins TRBV5-1 and TRBJ2-1, with 12 nucleotides matching TRBD2. The V gene end was trimmed by 0 bases and the J gene end by 1 base; junction bases not matched to a gene: 5. The germline CDR1 and CDR2 sequences are SGHRS and YFSETQ. The CDR3 is 18 residues long. The CDR3 is CASSLGLAGERSYNEQFF. DNA for the CDR3: TGCGCCAGCAGCTTGGGACTAGCGGGGGAGAGGTCCTACAATGAGCAGTTCTTC.

This clone was picked up one time. The rearrangement links TRBV28 to TRBJ1-5; D possibly corresponds to TRBD1 (6 bases). V was clipped by 8 bases and J by 0 bases, with 14 bases between them. Germline V gene data show CDR1 as MDHEN and CDR2 as SYDVKM. This CDR3 region has 15 residues. The CDR3 loop is CASFRGAYSNQPQHF. The CDR3 DNA sequence: TGTGCCAGCTTTCGGGGGGCCTATAGCAATCAGCCCCAGCATTTT.

This clone was found a few times. The chain links TRBV9 to TRBJ1-3; D gene uncertain. This CDR3 region has 17 residues. V gave up 3 bases and J gave up 0 bases, with 16 bases separating them. The germline gives CDR1 SGDLS, CDR2 YYNGEE. The CDR3 is CASSARPRGYSGNTIYF. CDR3 DNA sequence: TGTGCCAGCAGCGCCCGCCCCCGGGGATACTCTGGAAACACCATATATTTT.

The rearrangement uses TRBV28 and TRBJ1-5, with D unresolved. Germline CDR1 is MDHEN and CDR2 is SYDVKM. The length of the CDR3 is 14 residues. Trimming shortened V by 1 base and J by 5 bases, and 9 bases separated the two germline ends. The CDR3 region is CASSLYLRDQPQHF. For the CDR3, the DNA is TGTGCCAGCAGTTTATACCTGAGAGATCAGCCCCAGCATTTT.

V is TRBV7-9 and J is TRBJ1-5; D might be TRBD1 (6 bases). Trimming took 4 bases from V and 0 from J, leaving 10 bases between them. The CDR3 is 15 amino acids. Germline CDR1 reads SEHNR; CDR2 reads FQNEAQ (reference sequence). The CDR3: CASSSTGNSNQPQHF. The CDR3 coding sequence is TGTGCCAGCAGCTCCACAGGGAATAGCAATCAGCCCCAGCATTTT.

The chain employs TRBV10-3 and TRBJ1-3; no definite D call. Per germline, CDR1 ENHRY and CDR2 SYGVKD. The germline V and J ends were trimmed by 3 bases and 7 bases, with 7 bases remaining between them. The CDR3 totals 12 residues. The CDR3 DNA follows: TGTGCCATCAGTGAAGAGAGGAACACCATATATTTT. Amino acids: CAISEERNTIYF.

This chain connects TRBV4-1 to TRBJ1-6; D is possibly TRBD1 (5 bases). Germline assignment: CDR1 MGHRA and CDR2 YSYEKL. This CDR3 comprises 15 residues. The V end lost 4 bases, the J end lost 9 bases, and 16 bases lay between the germline ends. The CDR3 DNA sequence: TGCGCCAGCAGCCTCCGGCGGGACGCCGTTTCACCCCTCCACTTT. Encoded protein: CASSLRRDAVSPLHF.

The chain carries TRBV4-2 and TRBJ1-6; the match to TRBD1 covers 8 bases. J gave up 0 bases and V 4 bases, and 5 bases lay outside the gene matches. The CDR3 length is 17 residues. Germline V gene lookup returns CDR1 LGHNA and CDR2 YNFKEQ. The CDR3 sequence is CASSPSQGASYNSPLHF. CDR3 DNA: TGTGCCAGCAGCCCTTCCCAGGGGGCCTCCTATAATTCACCCCTCCACTTT.

V and J are TRBV13 and TRBJ2-7; D perhaps matches TRBD1 (6 bases). The CDR3 contains 14 residues. Germline values: CDR1 PRHDT, CDR2 FYEKMQ (reference sequence). V was shortened by 5 bases and J by 0 bases, with 11 bases between the two germline ends. CDR3: CASSEQGPSYEQYF. CDR3 nucleotides: TGTGCCAGCAGCGAACAGGGACCCTCCTACGAGCAGTACTTC. Filled out from reference TRBV13 and TRBJ2-7, the complete variable domain reads AAGVIQSPRHLIKEKRETATLKCYPIPRHDTVYWYQQGPGQDPQFLISFYEKMQSDKGSIPDRFSAQQFSDYHSELNMSSLELGDSALYFCASSEQGPSYEQYFGPGTRLTVT.

A word on this clone: Other DNA sequences in the same sample also yield this CDR3. The J gene is TRBJ2-6, the V gene TRBV9; no firm D call. Germline loops: CDR1 SGDLS, CDR2 YYNGEE. CDR3 length equals 14 residues. V lost 0 bases to trimming and J lost 4 bases, with 5 bases between them. In DNA form, the CDR3 reads TGTGCCAGCAGCGTAGGGTCCGGGGCCAACGTCCTGACTTTC. Its translation is CASSVGSGANVLTF. Full variable domain (rest looked up from reference TRBV9 and TRBJ2-6): DSGVTQTPKHLITATGQRVTLRCSPRSGDLSVYWYQQSLDQGLQFLIQYYNGEERAKGNILERFSAQQFPDLHSELNLSSLELGDSALYFCASSVGSGANVLTFGAGSRLTVL.

The chain uses TRBV18 and TRBJ1-3; D remains unclear. V gave up 5 bases and J gave up 0 bases, with 5 bases separating them. Germline CDR1 reads KGHSH; CDR2 reads LQKENI. The CDR3 runs 13 residues. The CDR3 DNA reads TGTGCCAGCTCATCAAACTCTGGAAACACCATATATTTT. Translating gives CASSSNSGNTIYF.

The rearrangement links TRBV9 to TRBJ2-7; D remains ambiguous. Trimming removed 3 bases at V and 3 bases at J, with 7 bases between. The CDR3 is 12 amino acids. Germline-derived CDR1 and CDR2 are SGDLS and YYNGEE. The CDR3 coding sequence is TGTGCCAGCAGCGCCACGTTCTACGAGCAGTACTTC. It encodes CASSATFYEQYF.

CDR3 region: CASSSRLDRGYEQYF. The DNA of the CDR3 is TGTGCCAGCAGTTCCCGACTGGACAGGGGCTACGAGCAGTACTTC. This sequence joins TRBV6-5 and TRBJ2-7; 9 bases are a match to TRBD1. The CDR3 extends over 15 amino acids. V was clipped by 4 bases and J by 3 bases; unmatched bases: 7. Germline CDR1 MNHEY, CDR2 SVGAGI.

V is TRBV28 and J is TRBJ1-2; D is perhaps TRBD1 (6 bases). There are 13 residues in the CDR3. Germline values: CDR1 MDHEN, CDR2 SYDVKM. The ends were cut back, 5 bases at V and 5 bases at J, with 12 bases in the middle. CDR3 DNA: TGTGCCAGCAGTGTCGGACAGAGTTATGGCTACACCTTC. It encodes CASSVGQSYGYTF.

The CDR3 region is CASSLDNEQFF. Written as DNA, the CDR3 is TGTGCCAGCAGCTTAGACAATGAGCAGTTCTTC. The J gene is TRBJ2-1, the V gene TRBV11-3, with D uncertain. This CDR3 spans 11 amino acids. V was shortened by 0 bases and J by 6 bases, with 0 bases between the two germline ends. Germline CDR1 and CDR2: SGHNT and YENEEA.

The chain has TRBV9 and TRBJ2-6; weak D call: TRBD1 (6 bases). The germline V gene encodes CDR1 SGDLS and CDR2 YYNGEE. The CDR3 runs 17 residues. V dropped 3 bases and J dropped 0 bases, with 13 bases sitting between them. CDR3 sequence: CASSADRRHSGANVLTF. The CDR3 DNA reads TGTGCCAGCAGCGCAGACAGGCGGCACTCTGGGGCCAACGTCCTGACTTTC.

This sequence joins TRBV21-1 and TRBJ1-3; no DNA check was done on the table's D call, TRBD1. TRBV21-1 is a listed pseudogene. There are 16 residues in the CDR3. This CDR3 reads CASSKGATDSGNTIYF. CDR3 DNA: TGTGCCAGCAGCAAGGGGGCCACCGACTCTGGAAACACCATATATTTT.

This chain links TRBV5-4 with TRBJ2-1, with TRBD1 matching over 11 bases. This CDR3 has 15 residues. CDR1 SGHNT and CDR2 YYREEE come from the germline V gene (reference sequence). V lost 2 bases, J lost 7 bases, and 5 bases stayed unmatched. The CDR3 sequence is CASSFGQGAGNEQFF. Written as DNA, the CDR3 is TGTGCCAGCAGCTTTGGACAGGGGGCTGGTAATGAGCAGTTCTTC.

The rearrangement uses TRBV20-1 and TRBJ1-2; D unresolved. CDR3 length: 10 residues. Per germline, CDR1 DFQATT and CDR2 SNEGSKA (reference sequence). The V end was cut by 6 bases, the J end by 2 bases, with 4 bases between. The CDR3 here is CSAENYGYTF. CDR3 sequence (DNA): TGCAGTGCCGAGAACTATGGCTACACCTTC.

V usage is TRBV19 and J usage is TRBJ2-5, with D unresolved. CDR1 LNHDA and CDR2 SQIVND come from the germline V gene (reference sequence). The CDR3 totals 14 residues. V lost 3 bases and J lost 0, with 8 bases in between. CDR3 residues: CASSMMGNQETQYF. CDR3 nucleotide sequence: TGTGCCAGTAGTATGATGGGAAACCAAGAGACCCAGTACTTC.